This T cell receptor (beta chain) derives from a study of blood T cell repertoires in COVID-19. On the study more broadly: Collection of acute and convalescent COVID-19 samples took place in the United States, Italy and Spain. The analysed material was cDNA or gDNA that came from T cells, B-cell-depleted T cells, or PBMCs.

Study processing details: Researchers report that nucleated cell counts were estimated from reference gene primer amplification. Sequencing was performed with immunoSEQ multiplex PCR; in TCRdb, only in-frame clones are kept and a portion is missing. Clonal size and the V and J genes are those of that table, whereas D and trimming came from the DNA. The repertoire holds about 670,000 clones, approximately 90% seen once, with 0.2% to 0.3% in the top ten. Sequencing input: peripheral blood. The source is a woman younger than 35 with acute or convalescent COVID-19.

Here the CDR3 reads CASSHPQGNEQFF. The DNA of the CDR3 is TGTGCCAGCAGTCATCCACAGGGAAATGAGCAGTTCTTC. The chain uses TRBV6-7 and TRBJ2-1, with D perhaps TRBD1 (6 bases). TRBV6-7 is an ORF, and what it does is uncertain. The V end was cut by 5 bases, the J end by 7 bases, with 12 bases between. This CDR3 is built from 13 residues.